This T cell receptor (beta chain) was recovered during a study of OX40 agonist ivuxolimab in advanced cancers. Study overall: Previous treatment with anti-PD-1, anti-PD-L1 or anti-CTLA-4 therapy was allowed; 40% had received some.

Autoimmune disease history or systemic immunosuppression led to patients being barred. Here immunoSEQ multiplex PCR was the method, and the copy in TCRdb shows in-frame clones only, minus some. The sample yields some 75,000 clones, approximately 88% seen once. Germline loops: CDR1 LNHDA, CDR2 SQIVND (reference sequence). The length of the CDR3 is 15 residues. With 3 bases removed from V and 3 bases from J, the gap between germline ends came to 12 bases. The sample in question was CD4+ or CD8+ T cells sorted from blood, obtained in a trial of the OX40 agonist ivuxolimab. This chain connects TRBV19 to TRBJ2-4; D remains unclear. The receptor was derived from an adult with an advanced solid tumor such as melanoma, head and neck, liver or kidney cancer. DNA for the CDR3: TGTGCCAGTAGTATGCGCGTCCCTGGCAAAAACATTCAGTACTTC. Translation gives CASSMRVPGKNIQYF.